This TCR beta chain was retrieved from a study of cytomegalovirus exposure and HLA in healthy donors. General study results and limits: Follow-up analysis seemed to connect common viral pathogens with several of the most significant clusters identified. For most TCR beta V segments, an earlier analysis put the productive rate at about 90% or about 30% of the time.

The germline gives CDR1 LNHDA, CDR2 SQIVND (reference sequence). This CDR3 has 17 residues. Trimming left V 1 base short and J 7 bases short, with 17 bases between. This clone was seen a handful of times. No antigen is known for it. In the PCR, 60 Vbeta and 13 Jbeta primers were used. Repertoires were generated with immunoSEQ multiplex PCR, while TCRdb's copy carries only in-frame clones and drops some. The sample includes some 120,000 clones, approximately 80% of them seen just once. The origin of this receptor is a man between 40 and 49 years old in good health and CMV-seronegative. The V gene is TRBV19, the J gene TRBJ1-6; no reliable D call. The source material was PBMCs. CDR3 DNA: TGTGCCAGTAGTATAGGGGCGGCGGGAAGGCCCAATTCACCCCTCCACTTT. This codes for CASSIGAAGRPNSPLHF.